This TCR beta chain was sequenced in a study of blood T cell repertoires in COVID-19. Study at large: The cDNA or gDNA used as material had been derived from T cells, B-cell-depleted T cells, or PBMCs.

Trimming removed 3 bases from V and 1 base from J; junction bases left unmatched: 1. The CDR3 is 15 residues long. Germline CDR1 is LNHDA and CDR2 is SQIVND (reference sequence). Participant ages covered about 18 to 90 years across about 22 US areas. Cohort allocation depended upon clinical history that participants reported. Repertoires were generated with immunoSEQ multiplex PCR, while TCRdb's copy carries only in-frame clones and drops some. The sample includes roughly 500,000 clones, 88% of them seen just once. The sequence was collected from a woman aged 55-70 years who had recovered from COVID-19. Sequences were obtained from PBMCs or T cells enriched from blood (not recorded which). This chain joins TRBV19 and TRBJ2-3, with 10 bases matching TRBD2. The CDR3 bases are TGTGCCAGTAGTATCGGGACTAGCGGCACAGATACGCAGTATTTT. Its protein product is CASSIGTSGTDTQYF.